The clone carrying this TCR beta chain was seen a single time. As yet, its antigen is unknown. This entry belongs to a study of cytomegalovirus exposure and HLA in healthy donors. Findings and caveats of the study: Researchers reported in a later analysis that a missense DCLRE1C variant was tied to TCR beta V- and J-gene trimming. Rare TCR sequences dominated, though some public TCRs recurred in many donors.

The CDR3 is 14 residues long. Trimming cost V 5 bases and J 5 bases, with 16 bases left between them. Germline CDR1 reads LNHDA; CDR2 reads SQIVND (reference sequence). Use of 60 Vbeta and 13 Jbeta primers characterized the PCR. Clones were read by immunoSEQ multiplex PCR, and TCRdb kept only the in-frame ones, dropping some. The sample has fewer than 130,000 clones, 86% seen once. This TCR was recovered from a man aged 35 to 55 in good health and CMV-seronegative. V and J are TRBV19 and TRBJ2-7, with a weak D call TRBD2 (6 bases). Sequenced: PBMCs. CDR3 in amino acids: CASSPRLESDEQYF. The CDR3 DNA reads TGTGCCAGTAGTCCAAGACTAGAGTCCGACGAGCAGTACTTC.